The rows below give T cell receptor beta chains drawn from one sample of a study of Graves' ophthalmopathy and Graves' hyperthyroidism. MiXCR was run by TCRdb on the multiplex PCR reads, yielding one entry per CDR3 protein. Found here are approximately 210,000 distinct CDR3 sequences, around 28% of them singletons; the top ten hold 9.1%. The sequenced material came from peripheral blood. The receptor source for this set is a middle-aged man with Graves' ophthalmopathy. Both conserved end residues are part of each CDR3. The order of the fields is J gene, D gene, clone size, V gene, CDR3 length, CDR3 DNA, CDR3 protein. D genes are given only for firm matches. Size is stated for part of the rows, as once, few or many counts, or as a class when the clone is expanded.

j_call: TRBJ2-4; d_call: NA; clone_size: many; v_call: TRBV20-1; cdr3_length: 11; cdr3_nt: TGCAGTGCCTCTCCCCGGGACTCTCAGTACTTC; cdr3_aa: CSASPRDSQYF
j_call: TRBJ2-7; d_call: NA; clone_size: many; v_call: TRBV12-3/TRBV12-4; cdr3_length: 13; cdr3_nt: TGTGCCAGCAGTTCGGCGACTTTTGGTGAGCAGTACTTC; cdr3_aa: CASSSATFGEQYF
j_call: TRBJ2-7; d_call: NA; clone_size: many; v_call: TRBV11-2; cdr3_length: 15; cdr3_nt: TGTGCCAGCAGCCCCTCTGGAGACATCTCCCACGAGCAGTACTTC; cdr3_aa: CASSPSGDISHEQYF
j_call: TRBJ2-7; d_call: TRBD2; clone_size: many; v_call: TRBV6-2/TRBV6-3; cdr3_length: 15; cdr3_nt: TGTGCCAGCAGCGACCTAGCGGGACAACCCTACGAGCAGTACTTC; cdr3_aa: CASSDLAGQPYEQYF
j_call: TRBJ1-6; d_call: TRBD1; clone_size: NA; v_call: TRBV13; cdr3_length: 16; cdr3_nt: TGTGCCAGCAGCTCTTCCGGGACAGGGTATAATTCACCCCTCCACTTT; cdr3_aa: CASSSSGTGYNSPLHF
j_call: TRBJ2-7; d_call: NA; clone_size: many; v_call: TRBV29-1; cdr3_length: 12; cdr3_nt: TGCAGCGTGCAACAGGGAGGCTACGAGCAGTACTTC; cdr3_aa: CSVQQGGYEQYF
j_call: TRBJ1-5; d_call: TRBD1; clone_size: many; v_call: TRBV2; cdr3_length: 14; cdr3_nt: TGTGCCAGCAGCGACAGGGGCGGCAATCAGCCCCAGCATTTT; cdr3_aa: CASSDRGGNQPQHF
j_call: TRBJ2-7; d_call: TRBD2; clone_size: many; v_call: TRBV20-1; cdr3_length: 15; cdr3_nt: TGCAGTGCAACTCCTACTAGCGGGATTACCTACGAGCAGTACTTC; cdr3_aa: CSATPTSGITYEQYF
j_call: TRBJ1-5; d_call: NA; clone_size: NA; v_call: TRBV6-2/TRBV6-3; cdr3_length: 15; cdr3_nt: TGTGCCAGCAGTTACCTGACAGTTAGCAATCAGCCCCAGCATTTT; cdr3_aa: CASSYLTVSNQPQHF
j_call: TRBJ1-1; d_call: NA; clone_size: many; v_call: TRBV12-3/TRBV12-4; cdr3_length: 14; cdr3_nt: TGTGCCAGCAGCCCCGGGGGGGGATCGACTGAAGCTTTCTTT; cdr3_aa: CASSPGGGSTEAFF
j_call: TRBJ2-6; d_call: TRBD1; clone_size: NA; v_call: TRBV12-3/TRBV12-4; cdr3_length: 16; cdr3_nt: TGTGCCAGCAGTATAAACAGGGGGTTTGGGGCCAACGTCCTGACTTTC; cdr3_aa: CASSINRGFGANVLTF
j_call: TRBJ1-2; d_call: NA; clone_size: many; v_call: TRBV28; cdr3_length: 17; cdr3_nt: TGTGCCAGCAGTTCTCCGGGGAAACTCGGGCTAAACTATGGCTACACCTTC; cdr3_aa: CASSSPGKLGLNYGYTF
j_call: TRBJ1-2; d_call: NA; clone_size: many; v_call: TRBV30; cdr3_length: 13; cdr3_nt: TGTGCCTGGAGTGTTCTAGGGTACTATGGCTACACCTTC; cdr3_aa: CAWSVLGYYGYTF
j_call: TRBJ2-7; d_call: NA; clone_size: many; v_call: TRBV28; cdr3_length: 14; cdr3_nt: TGTGCCAGCAGTTCCGGGATTCAGATCTACGAGCAGTACTTC; cdr3_aa: CASSSGIQIYEQYF
j_call: TRBJ2-2; d_call: TRBD2; clone_size: NA; v_call: TRBV20-1; cdr3_length: 15; cdr3_nt: TGCAGTGCTCCGACTACTAGCGACTTGGACGGGGAGCTGTTTTTT; cdr3_aa: CSAPTTSDLDGELFF
j_call: TRBJ1-1; d_call: NA; clone_size: many; v_call: TRBV6-1; cdr3_length: 12; cdr3_nt: TGTGCCAGCAGTCGGACGGGCACTGAAGCTTTCTTT; cdr3_aa: CASSRTGTEAFF
j_call: TRBJ1-5; d_call: NA; clone_size: many; v_call: TRBV14; cdr3_length: 18; cdr3_nt: TGTGCCAGCAGCCAATGGTCCGGGGCGGGGTTGAGCAATCAGCCCCAGCATTTT; cdr3_aa: CASSQWSGAGLSNQPQHF
j_call: TRBJ2-5; d_call: NA; clone_size: many; v_call: TRBV15; cdr3_length: 14; cdr3_nt: TGTGCCACCAGCAGAGAAAGGGAACAAGAGACCCAGTACTTC; cdr3_aa: CATSREREQETQYF
j_call: TRBJ2-7; d_call: TRBD2; clone_size: NA; v_call: TRBV12-3/TRBV12-4; cdr3_length: 13; cdr3_nt: TGTGCCAGCAGTCGGACTAGCCCTGGCGAGCAGTACTTC; cdr3_aa: CASSRTSPGEQYF
j_call: TRBJ1-2; d_call: NA; clone_size: many; v_call: TRBV20-1; cdr3_length: 12; cdr3_nt: TGCAGTGCTAGAGTCCGGGCCTTGGACTACACCTTC; cdr3_aa: CSARVRALDYTF